This TCR beta chain was documented in a study of control samples from healthy donors and cancer patients. Using immunoSEQ multiplex PCR, the repertoire was profiled, and TCRdb retains in-frame clones only, with some absent. The repertoire has 170,000 or so clones, about nine tenths of them found once; the top ten carry 2%. The sequence was obtained from a woman aged 40-49 years in good health. The specimen was blood.

The CDR3 loop is CASSLRSEAGSYEQYF. The CDR3 region has the DNA TGTGCCAGCAGCTTGCGGAGTGAAGCTGGGTCCTACGAGCAGTACTTC. The rearrangement uses TRBV5-5 and TRBJ2-7; D not resolved. CDR1 is SGHKS, CDR2 YYEKEE, per germline (reference sequence). CDR3 length: 16 amino acids. Trimming pared 1 base from V and 1 base from J, leaving 15 bases between.